A selection of T cell receptor beta chains follows, all from one sample in a study of CD8+ T cells in alopecia areata. Sequencing was performed with immunoSEQ multiplex PCR; in TCRdb, only in-frame clones are kept and a portion is missing. The table records 200,000 to 250,000 clones, approximately 52% of them present only once. The sample was CD4+ T cells sorted from blood, taken at week 0. The receptors come from a human donor with alopecia areata. CDR3s include the opening cysteine and the closing phenylalanine or tryptophan. Fields, in order: J gene, clone size, D gene, V gene, CDR3 DNA, CDR3 protein. D genes are given only for firm matches. Clone size is not always given. Where it is, it says once, few, many or a class for expanded clones.

J: TRBJ1-4
size: few
D: NA
V: TRBV9
DNA: TGTGCCAGCAGCCAGACGGGTGAAAAACTGTTTTTT
CDR3: CASSQTGEKLFF

J: TRBJ2-2
size: NA
D: NA
V: TRBV6-5
DNA: TGTGCCAGCAGTTACTCCAGCTCTGGGGTCGGGGAGCTGTTTTTT
CDR3: CASSYSSSGVGELFF

J: TRBJ1-5
size: NA
D: NA
V: TRBV20-1
DNA: TGCAGTGCTATCTGGCAGGGTAACCAGCATTTT
CDR3: CSAIWQGNQHF

J: TRBJ2-7
size: NA
D: TRBD2
V: TRBV4-1
DNA: TGCGCCAGCAGCCAGACGGGACTAGCGGGAGGGCCTTCCAGAGGCGAGCAGTACTTC
CDR3: CASSQTGLAGGPSRGEQYF

J: TRBJ2-2
size: few
D: NA
V: TRBV9
DNA: TGTGCCAGCAGCGGAGTAGCGGACTATTTCTCCGGGGAGCTGTTTTTT
CDR3: CASSGVADYFSGELFF

J: TRBJ2-1
size: NA
D: NA
V: TRBV4-2
DNA: TGTGCCAGCAGCCAAGGTATCCTGTCCAATGAGCAGTTCTTC
CDR3: CASSQGILSNEQFF

J: TRBJ2-1
size: NA
D: TRBD2
V: TRBV30
DNA: TGTGCCTGGAGTGTGTGGCTAGCGGACAATGAGCAGTTCTTC
CDR3: CAWSVWLADNEQFF

J: TRBJ2-1
size: NA
D: NA
V: TRBV11-2
DNA: TGTGCCAGCAGCTTAGGCGGGGGCAAGGAGCAGTTCTTC
CDR3: CASSLGGGKEQFF

J: TRBJ1-2
size: NA
D: NA
V: TRBV9
DNA: TGTGCCAGCAGCGTAGACCCAGGGACGAGGTATGGCTACACCTTC
CDR3: CASSVDPGTRYGYTF

J: TRBJ2-7
size: NA
D: NA
V: TRBV29-1
DNA: TGCAGCGTTGAAGAAGGGGGGTACGAGCAGTACTTC
CDR3: CSVEEGGYEQYF

J: TRBJ2-6
size: NA
D: TRBD1
V: TRBV29-1
DNA: TGCAGCGCAACACAGGGGGCTGGGGCCAACGTCCTGACTTTC
CDR3: CSATQGAGANVLTF

J: TRBJ2-3
size: few
D: NA
V: TRBV7-9
DNA: TGTGCCAGCAGCCTAGGAGGGGCATCCGTCACAGATACGCAGTATTTT
CDR3: CASSLGGASVTDTQYF

J: TRBJ2-3
size: NA
D: NA
V: TRBV7-6
DNA: TGTGCCAGCAGCTTAGTGTCCGGACAACGAGATACGCAGTATTTT
CDR3: CASSLVSGQRDTQYF

J: TRBJ2-1
size: NA
D: NA
V: TRBV9
DNA: TGTGCCAGCAGCGTAGTGGGTGCGTCTGAGCAGTTCTTC
CDR3: CASSVVGASEQFF